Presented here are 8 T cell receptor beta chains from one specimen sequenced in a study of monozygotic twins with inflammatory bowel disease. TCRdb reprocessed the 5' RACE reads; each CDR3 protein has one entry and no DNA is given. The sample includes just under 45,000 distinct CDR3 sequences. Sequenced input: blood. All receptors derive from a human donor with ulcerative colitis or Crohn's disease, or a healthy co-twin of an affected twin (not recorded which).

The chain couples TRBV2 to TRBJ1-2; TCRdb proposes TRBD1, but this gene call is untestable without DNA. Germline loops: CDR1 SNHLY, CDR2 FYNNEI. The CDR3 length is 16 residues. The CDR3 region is CASRGTGTRGYYGYTF.

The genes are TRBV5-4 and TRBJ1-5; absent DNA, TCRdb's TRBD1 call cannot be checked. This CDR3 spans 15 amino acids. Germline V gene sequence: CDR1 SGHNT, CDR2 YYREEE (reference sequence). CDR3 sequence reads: CASSPIPGPNQPQHF.

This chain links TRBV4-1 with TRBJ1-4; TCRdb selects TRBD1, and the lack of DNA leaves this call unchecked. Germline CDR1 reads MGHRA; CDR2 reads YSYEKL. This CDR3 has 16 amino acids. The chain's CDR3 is CASSHIPGQGNEKLFF.

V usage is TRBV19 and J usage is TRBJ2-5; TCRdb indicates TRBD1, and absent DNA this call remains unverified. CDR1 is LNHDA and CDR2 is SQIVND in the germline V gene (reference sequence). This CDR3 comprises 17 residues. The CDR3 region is CASSIGFGWTATETQYF.

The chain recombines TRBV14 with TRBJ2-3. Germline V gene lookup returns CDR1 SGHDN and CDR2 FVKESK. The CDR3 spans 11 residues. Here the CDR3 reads CASPVADTQYF. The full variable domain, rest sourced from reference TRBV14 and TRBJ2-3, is EAGVTQFPSHSVIEKGQTVTLRCDPISGHDNLYWYRRVMGKEIKFLLHFVKESKQDESGMPNNRFLAERTGGTYSTLKVQPAELEDSGVYFCASPVADTQYFGPGTRLTVL.

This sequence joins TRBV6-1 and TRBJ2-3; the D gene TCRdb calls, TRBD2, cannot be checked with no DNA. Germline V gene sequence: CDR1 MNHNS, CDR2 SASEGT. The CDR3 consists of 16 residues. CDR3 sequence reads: CASSEASAGGADTQYF.

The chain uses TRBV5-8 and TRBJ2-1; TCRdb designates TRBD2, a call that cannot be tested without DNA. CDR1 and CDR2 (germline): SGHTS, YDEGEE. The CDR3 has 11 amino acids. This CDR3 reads CARAGGNEQFF. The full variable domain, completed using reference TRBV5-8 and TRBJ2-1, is EAGVTQSPTHLIKTRGQQATLRCSPISGHTSVYWYQQALGLGLQFLLWYDEGEERNRGNFPPRFSGRQFPNYSSELNVNALELEDSALYLCARAGGNEQFFGPGTRLTVL.

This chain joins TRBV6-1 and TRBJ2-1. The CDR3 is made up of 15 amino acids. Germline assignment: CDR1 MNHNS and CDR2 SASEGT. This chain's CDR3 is CASRQNRVAYNEQFF.